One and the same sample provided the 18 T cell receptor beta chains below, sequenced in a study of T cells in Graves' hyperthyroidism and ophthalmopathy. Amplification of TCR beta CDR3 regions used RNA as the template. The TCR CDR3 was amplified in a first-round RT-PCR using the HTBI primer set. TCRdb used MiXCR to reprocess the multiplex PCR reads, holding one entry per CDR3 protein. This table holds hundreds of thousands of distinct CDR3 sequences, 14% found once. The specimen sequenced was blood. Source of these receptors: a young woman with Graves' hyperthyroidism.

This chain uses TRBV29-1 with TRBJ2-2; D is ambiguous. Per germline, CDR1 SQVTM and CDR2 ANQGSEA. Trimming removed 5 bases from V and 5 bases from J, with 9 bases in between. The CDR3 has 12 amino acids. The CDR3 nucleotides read TGCAGCGTTTTAGTAGGAACCGGGGAGCTGTTTTTT. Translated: CSVLVGTGELFF.

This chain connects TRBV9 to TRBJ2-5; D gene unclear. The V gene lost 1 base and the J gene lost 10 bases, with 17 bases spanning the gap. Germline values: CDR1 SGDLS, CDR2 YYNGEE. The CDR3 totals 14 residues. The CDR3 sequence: CASSVFPQKEDQYF. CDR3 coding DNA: TGTGCCAGCAGCGTATTCCCACAGAAAGAGGACCAGTACTTC. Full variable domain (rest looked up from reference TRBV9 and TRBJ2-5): DSGVTQTPKHLITATGQRVTLRCSPRSGDLSVYWYQQSLDQGLQFLIQYYNGEERAKGNILERFSAQQFPDLHSELNLSSLELGDSALYFCASSVFPQKEDQYFGPGTRLLVL.

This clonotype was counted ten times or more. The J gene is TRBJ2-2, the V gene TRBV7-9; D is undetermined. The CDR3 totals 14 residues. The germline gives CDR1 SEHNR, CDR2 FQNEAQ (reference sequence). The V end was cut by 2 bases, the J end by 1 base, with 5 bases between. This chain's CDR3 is CASSLLVNTGELFF. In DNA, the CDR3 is TGTGCCAGCAGCTTATTGGTGAACACCGGGGAGCTGTTTTTT.

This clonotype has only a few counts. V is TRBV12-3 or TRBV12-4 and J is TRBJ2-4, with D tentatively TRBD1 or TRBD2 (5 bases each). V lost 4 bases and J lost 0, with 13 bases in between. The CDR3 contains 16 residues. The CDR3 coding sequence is TGTGCCAGCAGTTCCCGGGGCCAACTAGCCAAAAACATTCAGTACTTC. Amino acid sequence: CASSSRGQLAKNIQYF.

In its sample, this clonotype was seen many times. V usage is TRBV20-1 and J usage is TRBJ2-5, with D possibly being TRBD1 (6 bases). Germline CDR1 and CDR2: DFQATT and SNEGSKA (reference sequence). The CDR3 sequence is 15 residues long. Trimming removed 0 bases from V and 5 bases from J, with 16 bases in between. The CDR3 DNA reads TGCAGTGCTAGAGATCTGTCCAGGGGTAGGGAGACCCAGTACTTC. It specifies CSARDLSRGRETQYF.

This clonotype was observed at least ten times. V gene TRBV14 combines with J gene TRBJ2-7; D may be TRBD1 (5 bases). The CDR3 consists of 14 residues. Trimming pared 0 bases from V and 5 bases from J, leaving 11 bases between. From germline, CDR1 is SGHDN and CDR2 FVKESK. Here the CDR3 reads CASSQEPPGNEQYF. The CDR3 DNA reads TGTGCCAGCAGCCAAGAACCCCCAGGGAACGAGCAGTACTTC.

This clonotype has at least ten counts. CDR3 sequence (DNA): TGTGCCAGCAGTCCTCACCAGCTCAACACCTACGAGCAGTACTTC. Encoded protein: CASSPHQLNTYEQYF. The genes are TRBV28 and TRBJ2-7, with D uncertain. Trimming took off 5 bases at V and 2 bases at J, with 16 bases between the two ends. Germline CDR1 is MDHEN and CDR2 is SYDVKM. This CDR3 comprises 15 residues. The complete variable domain, with remaining parts taken from reference TRBV28 and TRBJ2-7, reads DVKVTQSSRYLVKRTGEKVFLECVQDMDHENMFWYRQDPGLGLRLIYFSYDVKMKEKGDIPEGYSVSREKKERFSLILESASTNQTSMYLCASSPHQLNTYEQYFGPGTRLTVT.

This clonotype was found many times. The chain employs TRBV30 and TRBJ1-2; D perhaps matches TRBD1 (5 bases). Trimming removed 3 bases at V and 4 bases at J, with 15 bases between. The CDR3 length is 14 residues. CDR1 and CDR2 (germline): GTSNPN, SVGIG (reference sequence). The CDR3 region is CAWRAQGRGYGYTF. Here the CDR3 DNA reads TGTGCCTGGAGGGCCCAGGGAAGAGGCTATGGCTACACCTTC.

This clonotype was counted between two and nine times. CDR3 nucleotides: TGCGCCAGCAGAGGGGATGTCAGAAACACTGAAGCTTTCTTT. It yields the protein CASRGDVRNTEAFF. The chain has TRBV5-1 and TRBJ1-1; tentatively, D is TRBD1 (5 bases). V was shortened by 5 bases and J by 2 bases, with 13 bases between the two germline ends. CDR1 is SGHRS and CDR2 is YFSETQ in the germline V gene. This CDR3 region has 14 residues.

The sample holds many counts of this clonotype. The CDR3 reads CASSYSKGAGPSYEQYF. Written as DNA, the CDR3 is TGTGCCAGCAGTTACTCGAAGGGGGCAGGCCCATCCTACGAGCAGTACTTC. The rearrangement joins TRBV6-6 to TRBJ2-7; 7 nucleotides align to TRBD1. This CDR3 spans 17 amino acids. Germline CDR1 is MNHNY and CDR2 is SVGAGI (reference sequence). Germline trimming cut 0 bases from V and 1 base from J; bases unmatched to any gene: 9.

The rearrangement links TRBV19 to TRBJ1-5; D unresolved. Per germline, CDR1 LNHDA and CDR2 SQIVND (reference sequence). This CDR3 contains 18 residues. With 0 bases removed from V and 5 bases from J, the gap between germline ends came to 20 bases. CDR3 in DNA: TGTGCCAGTAGTATAGAGCTACGGTTGGCGACCCGGCATCAGCCCCAGCATTTT. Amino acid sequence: CASSIELRLATRHQPQHF.

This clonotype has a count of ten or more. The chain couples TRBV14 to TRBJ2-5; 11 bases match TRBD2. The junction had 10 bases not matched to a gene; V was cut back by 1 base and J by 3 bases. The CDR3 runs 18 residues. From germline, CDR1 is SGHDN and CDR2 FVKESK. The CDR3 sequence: CASSQVGHLAGGEETQYF. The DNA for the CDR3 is TGTGCCAGCAGCCAAGTGGGACATCTAGCGGGAGGAGAAGAGACCCAGTACTTC.

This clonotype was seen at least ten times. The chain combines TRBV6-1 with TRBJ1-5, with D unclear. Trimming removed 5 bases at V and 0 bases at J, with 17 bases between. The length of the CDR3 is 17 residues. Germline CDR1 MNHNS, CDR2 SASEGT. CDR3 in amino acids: CASSYPSTEYSNQPQHF. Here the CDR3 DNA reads TGTGCCAGCAGTTACCCATCAACAGAGTATAGCAATCAGCCCCAGCATTTT.

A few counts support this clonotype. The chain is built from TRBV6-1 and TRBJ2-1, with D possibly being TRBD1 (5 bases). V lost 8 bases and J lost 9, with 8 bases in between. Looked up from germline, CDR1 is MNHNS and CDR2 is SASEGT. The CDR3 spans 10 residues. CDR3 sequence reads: CASERGEQFF. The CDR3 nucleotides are TGTGCCAGCGAAAGGGGTGAGCAGTTCTTC.

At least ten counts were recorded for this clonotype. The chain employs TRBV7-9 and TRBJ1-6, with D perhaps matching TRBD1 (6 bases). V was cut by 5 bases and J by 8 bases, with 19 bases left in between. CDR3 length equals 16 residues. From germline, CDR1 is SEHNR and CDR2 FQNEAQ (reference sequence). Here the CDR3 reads CASSPYKGEGDSPLHF. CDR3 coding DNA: TGTGCCAGCAGCCCATACAAGGGGGAAGGGGATTCACCCCTCCACTTT.

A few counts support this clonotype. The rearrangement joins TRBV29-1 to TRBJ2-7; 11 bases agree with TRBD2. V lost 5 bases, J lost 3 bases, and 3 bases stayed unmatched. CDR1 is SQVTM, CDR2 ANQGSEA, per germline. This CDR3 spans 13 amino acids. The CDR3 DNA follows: TGCAGCGTTATGGGACTAGCGGTCTACGAGCAGTACTTC. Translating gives CSVMGLAVYEQYF.

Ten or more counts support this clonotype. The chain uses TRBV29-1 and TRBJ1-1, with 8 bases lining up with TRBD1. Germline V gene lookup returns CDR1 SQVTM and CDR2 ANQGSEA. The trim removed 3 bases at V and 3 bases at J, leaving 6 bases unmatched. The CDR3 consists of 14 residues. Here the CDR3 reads CSVEPGGPDTEAFF. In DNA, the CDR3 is TGCAGCGTTGAGCCAGGGGGCCCTGACACTGAAGCTTTCTTT.

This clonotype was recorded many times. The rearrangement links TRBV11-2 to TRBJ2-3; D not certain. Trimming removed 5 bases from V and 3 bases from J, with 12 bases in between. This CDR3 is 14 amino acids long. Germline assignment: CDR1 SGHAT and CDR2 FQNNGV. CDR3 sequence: CASSPARATDTQYF. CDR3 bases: TGTGCCAGCAGCCCCGCCCGGGCGACAGATACGCAGTATTTT.